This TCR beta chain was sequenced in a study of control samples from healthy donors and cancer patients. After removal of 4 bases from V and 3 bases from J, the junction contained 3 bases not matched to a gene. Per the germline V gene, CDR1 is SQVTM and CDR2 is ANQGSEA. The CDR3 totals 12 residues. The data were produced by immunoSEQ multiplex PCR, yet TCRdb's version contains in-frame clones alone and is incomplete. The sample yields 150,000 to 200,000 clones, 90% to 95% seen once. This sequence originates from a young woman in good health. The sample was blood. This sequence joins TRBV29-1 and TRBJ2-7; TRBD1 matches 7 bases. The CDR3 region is CSVAQGHYEQYF. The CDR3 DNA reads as TGCAGCGTTGCACAGGGGCACTACGAGCAGTACTTC.